This TCR beta chain was obtained from a study of CD8 T cells in ankylosing spondylitis. Overall study findings and caveats: A motif of eight or nine highly homologous TCR beta variants was seen as apparently characteristic of ankylosing spondylitis blood. Disease-linked clones were reportedly significantly enriched in matched ankylosing spondylitis synovial fluid.

The CDR3 runs 14 residues. After removal of 7 bases from V and 7 bases from J, the junction contained 11 bases not matched to a gene. Germline CDR1 is LNHNV and CDR2 is YYDKDF (reference sequence). This clonotype was picked up many times. As yet, its antigen is unknown. Making use of molecular barcodes, quantitative 5'-RACE generated TCR beta libraries. TCRdb recomputed calls from the 5' RACE reads with MiXCR, one row per CDR3 protein. The sample lists more than 150,000 distinct CDR3 sequences; 18% were seen once. The material sequenced was blood, either unsorted or a sorted T cell fraction (not recorded which). This receptor was identified in a male donor under 30 with ankylosing spondylitis or in good health (not recorded which). The chain is built from TRBV15 and TRBJ1-1, with 8 positions matching TRBD1. Written as DNA, the CDR3 is TGTGCCACCAACCAGGACAGGGCAAGTAGTGAAGCTTTCTTT. It translates to CATNQDRASSEAFF.